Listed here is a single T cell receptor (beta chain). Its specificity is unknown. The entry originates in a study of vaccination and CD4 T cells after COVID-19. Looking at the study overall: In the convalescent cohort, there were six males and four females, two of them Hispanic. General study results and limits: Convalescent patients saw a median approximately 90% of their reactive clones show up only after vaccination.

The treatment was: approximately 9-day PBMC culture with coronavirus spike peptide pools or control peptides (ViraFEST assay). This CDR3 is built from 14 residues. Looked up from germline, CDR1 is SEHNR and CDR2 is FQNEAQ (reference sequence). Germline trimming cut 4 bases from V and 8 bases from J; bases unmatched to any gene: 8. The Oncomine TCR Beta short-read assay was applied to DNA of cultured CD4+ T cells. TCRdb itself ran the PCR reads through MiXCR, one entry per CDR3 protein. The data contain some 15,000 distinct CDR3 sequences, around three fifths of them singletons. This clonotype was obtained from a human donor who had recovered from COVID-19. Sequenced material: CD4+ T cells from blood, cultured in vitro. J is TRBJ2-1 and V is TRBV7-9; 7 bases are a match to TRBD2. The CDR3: CASSSRLAFHEQFF. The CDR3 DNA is TGTGCCAGCAGCTCACGACTAGCTTTCCATGAGCAGTTCTTC.